This entry features one T cell receptor (beta chain) sequence. The antigen is not known. It was with a sample-barcoded 5' primer and a J-beta primer mix that a second PCR of roughly 7 to 12 cycles was run. TCRdb itself ran the 5' RACE reads through MiXCR, one entry per CDR3 protein. Seen here are roughly 1.5 million distinct CDR3 sequences, about 42% observed once, and the top ten hold approximately 4%. With V trimmed by 6 bases and J by 11 bases, 19 bases remained unmatched. Germline values: CDR1 DFQATT, CDR2 SNEGSKA (reference sequence). This CDR3 has 16 amino acids. The sample comes from a study of blood T cells in healthy people across ages. Points from the study as a whole: A strong correlation between TCR beta diversity and naive T cell percentage was seen.

The chain links TRBV20-1 to TRBJ2-5, with 12 bases fitting TRBD1. Material for sequencing was blood. The sequence was collected from a woman under 30 in good health. The CDR3 DNA sequence: TGCAGTGCCCCCCACCTCGGGGACAGGGGGCGAAATGAGCAGTACTTC. The encoded protein is CSAPHLGDRGRNEQYF.